This T cell receptor (beta chain) was recovered during a study of neoadjuvant anti-PD-1 for oral cavity cancer (dated by TCRdb to the early 2020s). General notes on the study: Before undergoing curative-intent surgical resection, most patients got three to four biweekly nivolumab doses at 3 mg/kg. A fourth nivolumab dose was given around day 43 to patients without progression, and definitive surgical resection was performed in those patients on days 50-56. Patients with complete response, partial response or stable disease by RECIST 1.1 were defined as responders, whereas patients with progression were defined as non-responders. The parent correlative cohort had 12 to 13 patients and a response rate of 30% to 35%. The paper's findings and limits, for the study overall: Higher pretreatment blood Treg/Th17 ratios correlated with higher pretreatment blood TCRbeta clonality and lower post-treatment tumor TCRbeta clonality. Larger post-treatment sizes of preexisting intratumoral clones correlated with greater tumor shrinkage, suggesting expansion of preexisting clones contributed to response. The TCR analyses had only a few patients in each response group, and the authors called for validation in larger cohorts.

Relative to its sample, this clone is medium-sized (0.01 to 0.1%). The antigen it binds to is not known. Base-call qualities are not available, and no considerably larger clone is one nucleotide away. For survey sequencing, tumor libraries mostly used 4.5 to 6 ug of input genomic DNA, with two replicates for each sample. The immunoSEQ hsTCRbeta kit was used to prepare TCRbeta libraries according to the manufacturer's instructions. An Illumina NovaSeq 6000 S4 flow cell was used to sequence the final libraries, which had first been combined to 3 nM. Processing in the source paper ran as follows. The immunoSEQ Analyzer handled quality control and preprocessing of the raw data. The analysis was restricted to productive rearrangements, with each unique CDR3 amino acid sequence defining a clonotype. Repertoire clonality was estimated as the Gini-Simpson index, which was computed with the R package tcR. Gini indices were compared with Student's t test, and associations with tumor size change were assessed by Pearson correlation. The source is immuneACCESS, and TCRdb retained only in-frame sequences with V and J called. Part of the clones is not carried over; for the studies checked, unresolved V genes explain less than half of this, and the remainder is unexplained. The V and J calls and clone size come from that table; D and trimming were worked out from the DNA. The sample data list about 12,000 clones, and 57% of these were observed just once. More than 9% of the sample belongs to the ten largest clones.

The CDR3 numbers 13 residues from cysteine through phenylalanine. The sequence is cut down to CDR3 DNA, 39 bases in frame from base 1. Trimming costs V 1 base and J 2 bases, and their ends lie 6 bases apart. CDR1 and CDR2, looked up from the germline V gene, are SGHRS and YFSETQ. The intended sense of this specimen's time point label: before neoadjuvant nivolumab. The patients had newly diagnosed stage II-IVA oral cavity squamous cell carcinoma and had not received any prior systemic or radiation treatment. Everyone in the cohort had locally advanced, HPV-negative oral cavity squamous cell carcinoma. The samples were drawn from a longitudinal correlative study tied to a single-arm phase II trial testing neoadjuvant nivolumab in oral cavity squamous cell carcinoma. Subject-matched pre- and post-treatment PBMCs and tumors from three responders and three non-responders underwent genomic DNA-based TCRbeta sequencing. Genomic DNA was isolated from tumor tissue using the Maxwell RSC DNA from Tissue kit.

The input for sequencing was tumor tissue, taken before nivolumab (anti-PD-1) treatment. The chain is encoded by TRBV5-1 joined to TRBJ1-1, with no reliable assignment of the D segment. This receptor was taken from a person between 35 and 79 years old with oral cavity squamous cell carcinoma. The CDR3: CASSLQYNTEAFF. The sequence in DNA is TGCGCCAGCAGCTTGCAGTACAACACTGAAGCTTTCTTT.